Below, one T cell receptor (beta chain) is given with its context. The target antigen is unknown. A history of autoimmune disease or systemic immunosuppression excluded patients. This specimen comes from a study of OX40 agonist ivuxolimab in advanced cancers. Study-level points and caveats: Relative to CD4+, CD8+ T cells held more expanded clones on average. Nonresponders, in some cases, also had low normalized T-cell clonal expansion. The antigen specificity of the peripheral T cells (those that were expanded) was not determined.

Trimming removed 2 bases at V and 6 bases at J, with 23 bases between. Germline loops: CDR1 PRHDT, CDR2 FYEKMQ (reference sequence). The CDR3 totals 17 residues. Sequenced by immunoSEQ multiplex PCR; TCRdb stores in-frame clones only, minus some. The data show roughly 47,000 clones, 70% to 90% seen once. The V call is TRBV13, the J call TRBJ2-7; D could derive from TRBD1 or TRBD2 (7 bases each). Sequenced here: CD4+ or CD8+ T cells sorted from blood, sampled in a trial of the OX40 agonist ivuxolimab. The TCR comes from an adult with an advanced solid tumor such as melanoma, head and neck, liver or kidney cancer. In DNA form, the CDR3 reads TGTGCCAGCAGCTTAAACCCCTTAGGGCAGGGGGAGGGCGAGCAGTACTTC. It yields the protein CASSLNPLGQGEGEQYF.